This entry lists 16 T cell receptor beta chains sequenced from one sample in a study of Graves' ophthalmopathy and Graves' hyperthyroidism (dated by TCRdb to 2017 to 2018). The run used an Illumina HiSeq 2000. For repertoire sequencing, the TCR beta CDR3 regions were amplified from RNA transcripts. A first-round RT-PCR used HTBI primers with the Qiagen OneStep RT-PCR kit, followed by a second-round multiplex PCR, size selection and purification. The public reads were run again by TCRdb, first through fastp at Q25 and then through MiXCR, and only productive beta chains were kept. CDR3 protein sequences are deduplicated, and each keeps its most common genes and DNA. The sample data list about 700,000 distinct CDR3 sequences, and roughly 41% of these were observed just once. The top ten clones comprise roughly 3.5% of the sample. Material: peripheral blood. Every receptor here comes from an adult man with Graves' ophthalmopathy.

The rearrangement links TRBV7-7 to TRBJ2-5, with 9 bases fitting TRBD2. The CDR3 runs to 17 residues. Germline assignment: CDR1 SSHAT and CDR2 FNYEAQ (reference sequence). Germline trimming cut 5 bases from V and 2 bases from J; bases unmatched to any gene: 12. The CDR3 region has the DNA TGTGCCAGCAGCCCTGATATGGGGAGCGGGGGGCAAGAGACCCAGTACTTC. This sequence encodes CASSPDMGSGGQETQYF.

Regarding this clonotype: Germline and junction disagree at one end, which may indicate a read error. This chain connects TRBV2 to TRBJ2-3, with D unclear. In germline, CDR1 is SNHLY, CDR2 FYNNEI. This CDR3 is built from 12 residues. The CDR3 sequence is CVSSEGTDTQYF. The CDR3 coding sequence is TGTGTCAGCAGTGAGGGCACAGATACGCAGTATTTT.

This clonotype was detected many times. The chain recombines TRBV16 with TRBJ1-5; tentative D call: TRBD1 (6 bases). In germline, CDR1 is KGHSY, CDR2 FQNENV. V was clipped by 0 bases and J by 5 bases, with 11 bases between them. The length of the CDR3 is 15 residues. In DNA, the CDR3 is TGTGCCAGCAGCCAATCCCCCAGGGGTGATCAGCCCCAGCATTTT. It translates to CASSQSPRGDQPQHF.

The chain has TRBV27 and TRBJ1-1; D possibly corresponds to TRBD1 (5 bases). The CDR3 totals 14 residues. Germline values: CDR1 MNHEY, CDR2 SMNVEV (reference sequence). V gave up 6 bases and J gave up 3 bases, with 14 bases separating them. In DNA, the CDR3 is TGTGCCAGCAGCCGGGGGGTGAGGGACACTGAAGCTTTCTTT. Its translation is CASSRGVRDTEAFF.

The chain has TRBV7-2 and TRBJ2-5; the D gene is possibly TRBD1 (6 bases). The ends were cut back, 1 base at V and 9 bases at J, with 18 bases in the middle. The germline V gene has CDR1 SGHTA and CDR2 FQGNSA. The length of the CDR3 is 15 residues. Here the CDR3 reads CASSLVVDSNQPQYF. The CDR3 DNA reads TGTGCCAGCAGCTTAGTGGTGGACAGCAATCAGCCCCAGTACTTC.

The rearrangement links TRBV7-9 to TRBJ1-2, with 7 positions matching TRBD1. V shed 2 bases, J shed 6 bases, and the junction held 6 bases outside the gene matches. CDR3 length: 14 residues. The germline V gene has CDR1 SEHNR and CDR2 FQNEAQ (reference sequence). CDR3 sequence reads: CASSLMGDRDGYTF. For the CDR3, the DNA is TGTGCCAGCAGCTTAATGGGGGACAGAGATGGCTACACCTTC.

This clonotype was detected a few times. The genes are TRBV5-1 and TRBJ2-5; D possibly matches TRBD1 or TRBD2 (5 bases each). The CDR3 covers 15 residues. Trimming removed 4 bases at V and 5 bases at J, with 18 bases between. Germline CDR1 reads SGHRS; CDR2 reads YFSETQ. The CDR3: CASSLRDPIGETQYF. CDR3 nucleotides: TGCGCCAGCAGCCTCCGGGACCCCATTGGGGAGACCCAGTACTTC.

This clonotype was recorded many times. The genes are TRBV10-3 and TRBJ1-6; D unclear. V dropped 3 bases and J dropped 7 bases, with 10 bases sitting between them. The germline V gene has CDR1 ENHRY and CDR2 SYGVKD. The CDR3 is 14 residues long. CDR3 loop: CAISDNRENSPLHF. The DNA of the CDR3 is TGTGCCATCAGTGATAACAGAGAAAATTCACCCCTCCACTTT.

This clonotype was recorded at least ten times. The chain carries TRBV5-1 and TRBJ2-6; possible D gene TRBD1, 5 bases. Per the germline V gene, CDR1 is SGHRS and CDR2 is YFSETQ. This CDR3 has 16 residues. V lost 1 base and J lost 2, with 10 bases in between. The CDR3 spells CASSLTGWTGANVLTF. As DNA, the CDR3 is TGCGCCAGCAGCTTGACAGGCTGGACTGGGGCCAACGTCCTGACTTTC.

This clonotype was seen repeatedly, ten times or more. The chain employs TRBV19 and TRBJ1-5; the match to TRBD1 covers 7 bases. Germline V gene sequence: CDR1 LNHDA, CDR2 SQIVND (reference sequence). Germline trimming cut 8 bases from V and 3 bases from J; bases unmatched to any gene: 4. The CDR3 runs to 13 residues. This CDR3 is CASGQAINQPQHF. CDR3 DNA sequence: TGTGCCAGTGGACAGGCTATCAATCAGCCCCAGCATTTT.

Note on this clonotype: This likely comes from a read error, as the CDR3 has no conserved phenylalanine or tryptophan at its end. This chain connects TRBV10-3 to TRBJ1-5, with unresolved D. CDR3 size: 13 residues. The germline gives CDR1 ENHRY, CDR2 SYGVKD. Trimming took 10 bases from V and 5 from J, leaving 15 bases between them. The CDR3 nucleotides read TGTGCCACCCGGGAGAACTGGGATCAGCCCCAGCATCTC. Translation: CATRENWDQPQHL.

At least ten counts were recorded for this clonotype. This rearrangement joins TRBV29-1 to TRBJ2-6, with 7 nucleotides matching TRBD1. Germline V gene lookup returns CDR1 SQVTM and CDR2 ANQGSEA. The CDR3 sequence is 15 residues long. V dropped 6 bases and J dropped 3; count of bases not matched to a gene: 8. The CDR3 loop is CSVEIRQGGANVLTF. Here the CDR3 DNA reads TGCAGCGTAGAAATACGACAGGGTGGGGCCAACGTCCTGACTTTC.

V usage is TRBV13 and J usage is TRBJ2-7, with 9 bases identical to TRBD2. Unmatched junction bases numbered 8, after V lost 0 bases and J lost 2 bases. The CDR3 is 17 residues long. Germline V gives CDR1 PRHDT, CDR2 FYEKMQ (reference sequence). The CDR3: CASSLGQRGVTPYEQYF. The CDR3, as DNA: TGTGCCAGCAGCTTAGGACAGCGGGGGGTTACCCCCTACGAGCAGTACTTC.

The chain employs TRBV5-1 and TRBJ2-7; tentative D call: TRBD1 (5 bases). V lost 1 base and J 7 bases, leaving 12 bases between the germline ends. Germline V gene sequence: CDR1 SGHRS, CDR2 YFSETQ. CDR3 size: 13 residues. The CDR3 DNA is TGCGCCAGCAGCTTGTCAGGGTACAATGAGCAGTACTTC. Its protein is CASSLSGYNEQYF.

Worth noting for this clonotype: One junction end does not reproduce the germline sequence, and a read error may be involved. V and J are TRBV10-3 and TRBJ1-1, with 7 bases matching TRBD1. This CDR3 comprises 12 residues. Germline assignment: CDR1 ENHRY and CDR2 SYGVKD. The CDR3 region has the DNA TGTGCCAGCAGTACGACAGGGTCTGAAGCTTTCTTT. Its protein product is CASSTTGSEAFF.

This clonotype was observed once. The CDR3 reads CASSERAGGYGYTF. The CDR3 DNA is TGTGCCAGCAGTGAACGAGCAGGGGGCTATGGCTACACCTTC. This sequence joins TRBV2 and TRBJ1-2, with TRBD1 matching over 7 bases. Germline CDR1 reads SNHLY; CDR2 reads FYNNEI. Trimming at V came to 2 bases and at J to 4 bases, leaving 4 bases not matched to a gene. The CDR3 sequence is 14 residues long. Drawing the rest from reference TRBV2 and TRBJ1-2, the complete variable domain is EPEVTQTPSHQVTQMGQEVILRCVPISNHLYFYWYRQILGQKVEFLVSFYNNEISEKSEIFDDQFSVERPDGSNFTLKIRSTKLEDSAMYFCASSERAGGYGYTFGSGTRLTVV.